This TCR beta chain was sequenced for a study of T cell responses to AZD1222 COVID-19 vaccine. General study points: At 160-218 and 743-854, vaccine-associated CD4 TCRs were dominant, and they spanned spike.

CDR3 size: 14 residues. Deletions cut 1 base from V and 7 bases from J, with 13 bases between. The germline gives CDR1 MNHNY, CDR2 SVGAGI (reference sequence). Here immunoSEQ multiplex PCR was the method, and the copy in TCRdb shows in-frame clones only, minus some. This sample has 75,000 to 100,000 clones, with just over 85% found just once. In regard to this clone: The antigen remains undetermined.

This chain uses TRBV6-6 with TRBJ2-5, with D unclear. The TCR sequence derives from an adult in good health. This specimen consisted of peripheral blood, obtained on day 0 of AZD1222 vaccination. The CDR3 here is CASSYLAQTGTQYF. The CDR3 DNA sequence: TGTGCCAGCAGTTACTTGGCCCAAACCGGGACCCAGTACTTC.